This paragraph reports one TCR beta chain. Its matching antigen is unknown. The sample is drawn from a study of cytotoxic CD8 clonotypes in ibrutinib-treated CLL. Across the whole study: The subjects consisted of eleven to twelve relapsed/refractory and roughly 14 treatment-naive individuals, with 17 IGHV unmutated. Among the samples, the mean was roughly 260,000 productive templates and fewer than 95,000 productive rearrangements. Overall study results and limits: Public clonotypes, an uncommon group, contracted or remained stable on treatment. Sampling times, which were not matched between the groups, differed between sustained-remission patients and progressing patients.

Trimming left V 8 bases short and J 9 bases short, with 20 bases between. This CDR3 spans 14 amino acids. Produced via immunoSEQ multiplex PCR; TCRdb's table is partial and in-frame only. The sample contains about 40,000 clones, about three quarters of which appear only once. The sequences come from PBMCs, collected at disease progression, from a patient treated with ibrutinib. This chain uses TRBV23-1 with TRBJ2-1, with D possibly TRBD2 on 6 matching bases. TRBV23-1 is flagged as an ORF with uncertain function. The source of this sequence is a human donor with chronic lymphocytic leukemia. The CDR3 loop is CASDLEGGTGEQFF. The CDR3 bases are TGCGCCAGCGACTTAGAGGGCGGGACGGGTGAGCAGTTCTTC.